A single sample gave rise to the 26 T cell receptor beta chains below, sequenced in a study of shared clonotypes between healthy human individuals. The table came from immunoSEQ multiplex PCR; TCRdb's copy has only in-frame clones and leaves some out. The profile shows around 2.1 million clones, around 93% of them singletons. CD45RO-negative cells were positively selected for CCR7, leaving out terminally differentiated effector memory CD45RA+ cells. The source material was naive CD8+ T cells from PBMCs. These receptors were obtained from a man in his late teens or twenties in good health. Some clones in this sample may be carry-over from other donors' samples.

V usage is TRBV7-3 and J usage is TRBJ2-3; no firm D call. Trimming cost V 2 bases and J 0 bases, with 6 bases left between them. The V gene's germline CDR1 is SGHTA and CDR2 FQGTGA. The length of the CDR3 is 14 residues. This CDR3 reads CASSLDGSTDTQYF. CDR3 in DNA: TGTGCCAGCAGCTTAGACGGCAGCACAGATACGCAGTATTTT.

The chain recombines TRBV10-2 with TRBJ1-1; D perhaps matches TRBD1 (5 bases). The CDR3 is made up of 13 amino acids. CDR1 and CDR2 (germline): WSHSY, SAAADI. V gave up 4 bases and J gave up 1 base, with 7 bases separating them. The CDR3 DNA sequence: TGCGCCAGCAGTGGGACACGGAACACTGAAGCTTTCTTT. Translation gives CASSGTRNTEAFF.

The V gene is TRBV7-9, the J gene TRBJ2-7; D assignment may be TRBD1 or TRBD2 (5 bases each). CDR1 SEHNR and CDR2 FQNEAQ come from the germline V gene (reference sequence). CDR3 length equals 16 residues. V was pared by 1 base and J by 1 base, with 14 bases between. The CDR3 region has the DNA TGTGCCAGCAGCTTAGGGTCGGGGACGTTATCCTACGAGCAGTACTTC. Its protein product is CASSLGSGTLSYEQYF.

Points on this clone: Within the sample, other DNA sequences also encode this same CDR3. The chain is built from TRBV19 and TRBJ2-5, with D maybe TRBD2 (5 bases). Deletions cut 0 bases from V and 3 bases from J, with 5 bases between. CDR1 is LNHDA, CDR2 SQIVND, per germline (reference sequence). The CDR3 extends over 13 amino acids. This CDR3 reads CASSIDGEETQYF. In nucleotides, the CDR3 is TGTGCCAGTAGTATAGACGGGGAAGAGACCCAGTACTTC.

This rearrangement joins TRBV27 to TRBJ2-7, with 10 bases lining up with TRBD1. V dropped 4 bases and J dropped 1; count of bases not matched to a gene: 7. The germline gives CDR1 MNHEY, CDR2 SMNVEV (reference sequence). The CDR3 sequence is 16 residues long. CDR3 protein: CASSSIGTGVSYEQYF. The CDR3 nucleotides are TGTGCCAGCAGTTCCATCGGGACAGGGGTTTCCTACGAGCAGTACTTC.

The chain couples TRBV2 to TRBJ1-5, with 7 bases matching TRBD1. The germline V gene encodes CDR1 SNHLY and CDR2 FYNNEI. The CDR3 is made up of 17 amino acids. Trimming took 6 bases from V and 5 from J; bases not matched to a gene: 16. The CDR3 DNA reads TGTGCCAGCAGGGGAACAGGGGTAGGTTTTCTTTATCAGCCCCAGCATTTT. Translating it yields CASRGTGVGFLYQPQHF.

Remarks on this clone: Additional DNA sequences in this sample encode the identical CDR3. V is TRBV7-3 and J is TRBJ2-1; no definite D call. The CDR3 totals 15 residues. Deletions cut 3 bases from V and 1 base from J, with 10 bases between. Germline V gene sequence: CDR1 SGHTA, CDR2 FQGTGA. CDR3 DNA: TGTGCCAGCAGCTTGGTAGGAAGTTCCTACAATGAGCAGTTCTTC. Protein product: CASSLVGSSYNEQFF.

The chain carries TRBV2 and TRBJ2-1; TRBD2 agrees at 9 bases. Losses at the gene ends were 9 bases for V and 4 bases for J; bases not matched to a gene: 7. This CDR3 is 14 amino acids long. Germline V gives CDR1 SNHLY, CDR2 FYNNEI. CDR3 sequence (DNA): TGTGCCAGTGGCACTAGCGGGTATTACAATGAGCAGTTCTTC. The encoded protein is CASGTSGYYNEQFF.

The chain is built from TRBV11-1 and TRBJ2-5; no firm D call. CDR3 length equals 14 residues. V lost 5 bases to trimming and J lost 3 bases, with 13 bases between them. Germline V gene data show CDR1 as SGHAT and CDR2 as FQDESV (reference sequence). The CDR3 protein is CASSHISAEETQYF. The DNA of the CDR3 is TGTGCCAGCAGCCATATTTCAGCCGAAGAGACCCAGTACTTC.

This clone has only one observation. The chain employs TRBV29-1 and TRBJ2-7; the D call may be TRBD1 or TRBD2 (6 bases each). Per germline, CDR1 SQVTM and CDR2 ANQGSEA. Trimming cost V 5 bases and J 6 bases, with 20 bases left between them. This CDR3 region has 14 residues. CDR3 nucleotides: TGCAGCGTTCAAGGGGGGCGGACGGCCGGCGAGCAGTACTTC. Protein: CSVQGGRTAGEQYF.

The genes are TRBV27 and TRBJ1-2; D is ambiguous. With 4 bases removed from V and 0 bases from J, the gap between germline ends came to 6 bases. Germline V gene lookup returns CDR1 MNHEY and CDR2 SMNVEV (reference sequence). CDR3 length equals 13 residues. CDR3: CASSWSANYGYTF. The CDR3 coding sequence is TGTGCCAGCAGTTGGTCAGCTAACTATGGCTACACCTTC.

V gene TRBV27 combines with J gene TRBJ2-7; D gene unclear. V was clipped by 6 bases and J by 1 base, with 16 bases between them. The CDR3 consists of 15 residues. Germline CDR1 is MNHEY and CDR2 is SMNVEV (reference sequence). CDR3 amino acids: CASSPVGYSSYEQYF. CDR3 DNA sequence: TGTGCCAGCAGCCCGGTGGGATACTCTTCCTACGAGCAGTACTTC.

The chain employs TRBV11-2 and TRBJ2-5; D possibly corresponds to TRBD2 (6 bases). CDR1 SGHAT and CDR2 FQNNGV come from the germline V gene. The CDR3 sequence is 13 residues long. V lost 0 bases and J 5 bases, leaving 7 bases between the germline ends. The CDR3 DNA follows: TGTGCCAGCAGCTTAGATGGGGGGGAGACCCAGTACTTC. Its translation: CASSLDGGETQYF.

As DNA, the CDR3 is TGTGCCAGCAGGGAAGACAGGGGTAATGAAAAACTGTTTTTT. This sequence encodes CASREDRGNEKLFF. This chain links TRBV7-9 with TRBJ1-4; 8 nucleotides align to TRBD1. The ends lost 6 bases at V and 4 bases at J; junction bases unmatched: 4. The V gene's germline CDR1 is SEHNR and CDR2 FQNEAQ (reference sequence). There are 14 residues in the CDR3.

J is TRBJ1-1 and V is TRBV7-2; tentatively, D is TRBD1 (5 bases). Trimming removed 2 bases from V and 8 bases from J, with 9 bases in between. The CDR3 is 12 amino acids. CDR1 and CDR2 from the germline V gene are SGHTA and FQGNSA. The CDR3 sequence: CASSLSGAEAFF. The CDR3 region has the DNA TGTGCCAGCAGCTTAAGTGGGGCCGAAGCTTTCTTT.

CDR3 bases: TGTGCCAGCAGCAAAGACAGGGGAGGGTACAATGAGCAGTTCTTC. Protein product: CASSKDRGGYNEQFF. This chain links TRBV6-1 with TRBJ2-1; D is possibly TRBD1 (8 bases). Germline V CDR1 and CDR2: MNHNS, SASEGT. V was cut by 6 bases and J by 4 bases, with 16 bases left in between. This CDR3 has 15 residues.

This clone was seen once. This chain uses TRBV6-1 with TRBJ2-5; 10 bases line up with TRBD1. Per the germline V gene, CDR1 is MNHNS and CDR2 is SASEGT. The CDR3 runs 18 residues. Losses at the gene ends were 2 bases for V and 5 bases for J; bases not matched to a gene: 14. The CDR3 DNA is TGTGCCAGCAGTGAATATTATAGGGGACAGGGGTTCGGGGAGACCCAGTACTTC. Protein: CASSEYYRGQGFGETQYF.

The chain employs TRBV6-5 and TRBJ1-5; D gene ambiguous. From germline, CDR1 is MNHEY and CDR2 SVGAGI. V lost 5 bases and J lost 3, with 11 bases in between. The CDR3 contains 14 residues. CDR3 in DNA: TGTGCCAGCAGTACGACGGGTCCCAATCAGCCCCAGCATTTT. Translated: CASSTTGPNQPQHF.

CDR3 amino acids: CASSYPTGEQYF. DNA of the CDR3: TGTGCCAGCAGTTACCCTACGGGCGAGCAGTACTTC. The V gene is TRBV28, the J gene TRBJ2-7; D unclear. CDR3 length equals 12 residues. From germline, CDR1 is MDHEN and CDR2 SYDVKM. V was trimmed by 4 bases and J by 6 bases, leaving 10 bases between them.

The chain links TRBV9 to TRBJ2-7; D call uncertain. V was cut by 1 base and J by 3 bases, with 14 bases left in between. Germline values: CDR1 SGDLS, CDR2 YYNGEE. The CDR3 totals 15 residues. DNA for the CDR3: TGTGCCAGCAGCGTAAATCCCGGATCCCTCTACGAGCAGTACTTC. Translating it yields CASSVNPGSLYEQYF. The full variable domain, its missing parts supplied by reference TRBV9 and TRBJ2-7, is DSGVTQTPKHLITATGQRVTLRCSPRSGDLSVYWYQQSLDQGLQFLIQYYNGEERAKGNILERFSAQQFPDLHSELNLSSLELGDSALYFCASSVNPGSLYEQYFGPGTRLTVT.

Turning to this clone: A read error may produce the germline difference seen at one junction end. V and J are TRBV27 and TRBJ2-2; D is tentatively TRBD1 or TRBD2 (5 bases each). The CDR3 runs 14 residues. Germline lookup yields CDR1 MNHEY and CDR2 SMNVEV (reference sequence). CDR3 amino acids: CASSLLPGTVELFF. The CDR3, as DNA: TGTGCCAGCAGCCTCCTCCCAGGGACCGTGGAGCTGTTTTTT.

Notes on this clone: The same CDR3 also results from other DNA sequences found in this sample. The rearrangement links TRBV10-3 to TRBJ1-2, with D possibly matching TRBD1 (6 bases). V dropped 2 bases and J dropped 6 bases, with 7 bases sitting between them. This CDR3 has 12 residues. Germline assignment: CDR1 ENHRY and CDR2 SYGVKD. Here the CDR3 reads CAISEDRNGYTF. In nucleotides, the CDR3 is TGTGCCATCAGTGAGGACAGGAATGGCTACACCTTC.

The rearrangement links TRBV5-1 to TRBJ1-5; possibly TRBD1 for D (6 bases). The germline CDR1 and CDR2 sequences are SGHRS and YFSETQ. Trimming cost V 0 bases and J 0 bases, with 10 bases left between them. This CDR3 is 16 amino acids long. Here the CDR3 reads CASSLGAGDSNQPQHF. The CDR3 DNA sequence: TGCGCCAGCAGCTTGGGGGCAGGGGATAGCAATCAGCCCCAGCATTTT.

CDR3 nucleotides: TGTGCCAGCAGCTTGTTCTCTAGCGGGGCTCTTTATACGCAGTATTTT. Protein: CASSLFSSGALYTQYF. The V and J genes are TRBV5-8 and TRBJ2-3; 9 bases are a match to TRBD2. The J segment lost 7 bases and the V segment lost 1 base, leaving 10 bases of the junction unmatched. The CDR3 loop spans 16 amino acids. Germline V lookup: CDR1 SGHTS, CDR2 YDEGEE.

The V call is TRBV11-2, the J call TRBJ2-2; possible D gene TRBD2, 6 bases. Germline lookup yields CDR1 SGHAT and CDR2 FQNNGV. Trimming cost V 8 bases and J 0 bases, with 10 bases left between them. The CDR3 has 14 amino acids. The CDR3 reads CASSGTSNTGELFF. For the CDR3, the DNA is TGTGCCAGCTCGGGGACTTCGAACACCGGGGAGCTGTTTTTT. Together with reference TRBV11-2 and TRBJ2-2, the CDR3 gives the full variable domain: EAGVAQSPRYKIIEKRQSVAFWCNPISGHATLYWYQQILGQGPKLLIQFQNNGVVDDSQLPKDRFSAERLKGVDSTLKIQPAKLEDSAVYLCASSGTSNTGELFFGEGSRLTVL.

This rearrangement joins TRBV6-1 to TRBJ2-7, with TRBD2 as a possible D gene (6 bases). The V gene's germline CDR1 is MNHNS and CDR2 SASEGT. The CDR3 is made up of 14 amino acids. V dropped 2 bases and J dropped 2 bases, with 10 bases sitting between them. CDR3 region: CASSESGSPYEQYF. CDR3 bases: TGTGCCAGCAGTGAATCCGGGAGCCCCTACGAGCAGTACTTC.